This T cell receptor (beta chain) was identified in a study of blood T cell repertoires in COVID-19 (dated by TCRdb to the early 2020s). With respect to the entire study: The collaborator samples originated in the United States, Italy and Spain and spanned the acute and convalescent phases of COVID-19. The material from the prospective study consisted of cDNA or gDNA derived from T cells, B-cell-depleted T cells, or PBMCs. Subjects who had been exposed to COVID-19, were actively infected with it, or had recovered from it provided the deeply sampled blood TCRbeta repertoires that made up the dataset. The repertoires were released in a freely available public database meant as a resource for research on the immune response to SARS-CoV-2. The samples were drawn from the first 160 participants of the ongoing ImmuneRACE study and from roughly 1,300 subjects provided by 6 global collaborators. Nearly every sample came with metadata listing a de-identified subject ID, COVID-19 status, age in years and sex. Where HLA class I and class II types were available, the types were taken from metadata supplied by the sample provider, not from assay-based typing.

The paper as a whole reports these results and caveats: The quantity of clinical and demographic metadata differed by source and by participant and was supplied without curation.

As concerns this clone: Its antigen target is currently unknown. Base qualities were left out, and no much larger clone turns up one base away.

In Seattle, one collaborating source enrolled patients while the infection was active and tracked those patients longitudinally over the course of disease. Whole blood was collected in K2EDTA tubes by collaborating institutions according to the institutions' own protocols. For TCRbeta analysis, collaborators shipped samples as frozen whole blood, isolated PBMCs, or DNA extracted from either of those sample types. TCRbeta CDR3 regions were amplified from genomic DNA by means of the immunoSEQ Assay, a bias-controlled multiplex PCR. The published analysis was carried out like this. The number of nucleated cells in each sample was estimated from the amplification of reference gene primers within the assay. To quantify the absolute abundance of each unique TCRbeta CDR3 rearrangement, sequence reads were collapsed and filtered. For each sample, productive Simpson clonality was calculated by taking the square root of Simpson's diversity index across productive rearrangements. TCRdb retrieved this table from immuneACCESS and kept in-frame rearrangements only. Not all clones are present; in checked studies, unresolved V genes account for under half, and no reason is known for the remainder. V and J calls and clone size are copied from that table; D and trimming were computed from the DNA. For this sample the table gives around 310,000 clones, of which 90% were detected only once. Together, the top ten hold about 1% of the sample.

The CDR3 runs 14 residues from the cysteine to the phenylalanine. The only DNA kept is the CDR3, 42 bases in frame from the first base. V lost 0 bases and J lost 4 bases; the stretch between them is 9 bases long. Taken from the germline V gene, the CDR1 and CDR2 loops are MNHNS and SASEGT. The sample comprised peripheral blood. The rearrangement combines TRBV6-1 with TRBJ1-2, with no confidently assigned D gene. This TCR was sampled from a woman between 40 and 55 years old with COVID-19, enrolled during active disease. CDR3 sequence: CASSEATGLYGYTF. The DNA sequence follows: TGTGCCAGCAGTGAAGCAACGGGTCTCTATGGCTACACCTTC.